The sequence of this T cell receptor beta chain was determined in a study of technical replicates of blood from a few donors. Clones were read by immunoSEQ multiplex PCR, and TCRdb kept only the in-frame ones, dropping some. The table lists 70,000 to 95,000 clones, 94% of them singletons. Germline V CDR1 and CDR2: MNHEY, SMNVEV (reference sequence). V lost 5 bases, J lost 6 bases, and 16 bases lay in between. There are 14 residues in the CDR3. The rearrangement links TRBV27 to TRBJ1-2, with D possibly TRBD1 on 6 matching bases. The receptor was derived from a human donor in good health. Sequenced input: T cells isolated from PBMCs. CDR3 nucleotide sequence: TGTGCCAGCAGTGCACTCGGGACAAGGGATGGCTACACCTTC. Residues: CASSALGTRDGYTF.